These 21 T cell receptor beta chains were sequenced from one sample in a study of shared clonotypes between healthy human individuals. Clones were sequenced by immunoSEQ multiplex PCR, and TCRdb holds only the in-frame ones, with some missing. The sample shows 1 million to 1.2 million clones, 70% to 80% of them seen only once. The sample was memory CD4+ T cells from PBMCs. Subset specified: CD45RA-negative fraction. The receptors were gathered from a man aged 18 to 29 in good health. Some clones in this sample may be carry-over from other donors' samples.

This chain uses TRBV18 with TRBJ2-1; D is possibly TRBD2 (7 bases). V shed 3 bases and J shed 8 bases, with 14 bases lying between them. The CDR3 runs 14 residues. Germline values: CDR1 KGHSH, CDR2 LQKENI. This CDR3 is CASSPIGEGDEQFF. For the CDR3, the DNA is TGTGCCAGCTCACCGATCGGGGAGGGGGATGAGCAGTTCTTC. Variable domain in full (rest from reference TRBV18 and TRBJ2-1): NAGVMQNPRHLVRRRGQEARLRCSPMKGHSHVYWYRQLPEEGLKFMVYLQKENIIDESGMPKERFSAEFPKEGPSILRIQQVVRGDSAAYFCASSPIGEGDEQFFGPGTRLTVL.

J is TRBJ2-7 and V is TRBV5-1; 9 nucleotides agree with TRBD1. The CDR3 spans 15 residues. The germline CDR1 and CDR2 sequences are SGHRS and YFSETQ. V trimming: 3 bases; J trimming: 0 bases; junction bases outside the gene matches: 4. The CDR3 spells CASSSPGQGSYEQYF. The CDR3 DNA reads as TGCGCCAGCAGCTCACCGGGACAGGGCTCCTACGAGCAGTACTTC.

CDR3 protein: CASSTSTSGRGYEQYF. The CDR3 DNA reads as TGTGCCAGCAGCACATCGACTAGCGGGAGAGGCTACGAGCAGTACTTC. The J gene is TRBJ2-7, the V gene TRBV28, with 12 bases that match TRBD2. The CDR3 totals 16 residues. V trimming: 6 bases; J trimming: 3 bases; junction bases outside the gene matches: 9. The V gene's germline CDR1 is MDHEN and CDR2 SYDVKM.

The chain links TRBV6-5 to TRBJ2-1; no reliable D call. The germline gives CDR1 MNHEY, CDR2 SVGAGI. This CDR3 spans 16 amino acids. V lost 1 base and J lost 0, with 10 bases in between. The CDR3 sequence is CASSYFGGSSYNEQFF. The CDR3 DNA reads TGTGCCAGCAGTTACTTCGGCGGCAGCTCCTACAATGAGCAGTTCTTC.

The rearrangement joins TRBV6-5 to TRBJ1-1, with TRBD1 matching over 7 bases. Germline CDR1 reads MNHEY; CDR2 reads SVGAGI. The CDR3 totals 15 residues. The ends lost 2 bases at V and 6 bases at J; junction bases unmatched: 9. The CDR3 spells CASSYALQGGAEAFF. The CDR3 coding sequence is TGTGCCAGCAGTTACGCGCTTCAGGGGGGGGCTGAAGCTTTCTTT.

The chain recombines TRBV5-1 with TRBJ2-2; TRBD2 matches 7 bases. From germline, CDR1 is SGHRS and CDR2 YFSETQ. Trimming took 5 bases from V and 3 from J; bases not matched to a gene: 4. CDR3 length: 14 residues. CDR3 sequence (DNA): TGCGCCAGCAGTCTAGCGGCTCACACCGGGGAGCTGTTTTTT. This codes for CASSLAAHTGELFF.

This chain joins TRBV5-1 and TRBJ2-3, with a weak D call TRBD2 (6 bases). V was trimmed by 4 bases and J by 7 bases, leaving 16 bases between them. The CDR3 spans 14 residues. Germline lookup yields CDR1 SGHRS and CDR2 YFSETQ. This chain's CDR3 is CASSPLRGGYTQYF. As DNA, the CDR3 is TGCGCCAGCAGCCCCCTGCGCGGAGGGTATACGCAGTATTTT.

V gene TRBV7-9 combines with J gene TRBJ2-7; possible D gene TRBD2, 6 bases. The CDR3 is 15 amino acids. V was cut by 5 bases and J by 6 bases, with 20 bases left in between. Germline CDR1 reads SEHNR; CDR2 reads FQNEAQ (reference sequence). CDR3 region: CASSPPVGGEVEQYF. CDR3 DNA sequence: TGTGCCAGCAGCCCCCCTGTGGGGGGAGAGGTCGAGCAGTACTTC.

To note about this clone: A much larger clone is a single base away; this may be a read error. The genes are TRBV7-9 and TRBJ1-3, with D hard to call. Deletions cut 3 bases from V and 0 bases from J, with 6 bases between. Germline assignment: CDR1 SEHNR and CDR2 FQNEAQ (reference sequence). This CDR3 contains 14 residues. The CDR3: CASSLAPSGNTIYF. CDR3 in DNA: TGTGCCAGCAGCTTGGCCCCCTCTGGAAACACCATATATTTT.

The rearrangement uses TRBV5-1 and TRBJ2-2, with a tentative D call TRBD1 (5 bases). CDR1 and CDR2 from the germline V gene are SGHRS and YFSETQ. The CDR3 length is 13 residues. Between the trimmed V and J ends, which lost 4 bases and 8 bases, there was a span of 12 bases. The CDR3 coding sequence is TGCGCCAGCAGCCCGGACATATCTGGGGAGCTGTTTTTT. Translating it yields CASSPDISGELFF.

The chain has TRBV15 and TRBJ2-3, with TRBD2 identical over 9 bases. The CDR3 totals 15 residues. J was trimmed by 2 bases and V by 1 base; bases with no gene match: 1. CDR1 is LNHNV, CDR2 YYDKDF, per germline (reference sequence). CDR3 nucleotide sequence: TGTGCCACCAGCAGAGCTAGCGGGGTCACAGATACGCAGTATTTT. Its protein product is CATSRASGVTDTQYF.

This chain uses TRBV28 with TRBJ1-5, with D uncertain. The V and J ends lost 7 bases and 4 bases respectively, with 11 bases between them. Germline V gives CDR1 MDHEN, CDR2 SYDVKM. The CDR3 runs 13 residues. The CDR3 region has the DNA TGTGCCAGCAACGATCTCAGAAATCAGCCCCAGCATTTT. Protein product: CASNDLRNQPQHF.

The chain carries TRBV11-2 and TRBJ2-7; 11 nucleotides line up with TRBD2. Unmatched junction bases numbered 9, after V lost 0 bases and J lost 2 bases. CDR1 and CDR2 from the germline V gene are SGHAT and FQNNGV. This CDR3 is 18 amino acids long. CDR3 protein: CASSLEDHSGRAPYEQYF. The DNA of the CDR3 is TGTGCCAGCAGCTTAGAGGATCATAGCGGGAGGGCCCCCTACGAGCAGTACTTC.

The chain combines TRBV18 with TRBJ2-1, with 10 bases fitting TRBD2. V shed 4 bases and J 1 base; nucleotides not matched to a gene: 7. Germline CDR1 and CDR2: KGHSH and LQKENI. The CDR3 totals 17 residues. This CDR3 reads CASSRWTSGDSYNEQFF. In DNA, the CDR3 is TGTGCCAGCTCACGTTGGACTAGCGGAGATTCCTACAATGAGCAGTTCTTC.

The rearrangement joins TRBV14 to TRBJ2-5; 10 bases are shared with TRBD2. V lost 3 bases to trimming and J lost 2 bases; unmatched junction nucleotides: 3. There are 15 residues in the CDR3. Germline CDR1 reads SGHDN; CDR2 reads FVKESK. Here the CDR3 DNA reads TGTGCCAGCAGCCACTGGACTAGCGGACAAGAGACCCAGTACTTC. Its translation: CASSHWTSGQETQYF. The complete variable domain, with remaining parts taken from reference TRBV14 and TRBJ2-5, reads EAGVTQFPSHSVIEKGQTVTLRCDPISGHDNLYWYRRVMGKEIKFLLHFVKESKQDESGMPNNRFLAERTGGTYSTLKVQPAELEDSGVYFCASSHWTSGQETQYFGPGTRLLVL.

This clone was seen only a few times. This chain uses TRBV7-3 with TRBJ1-1, with D tentatively TRBD1 (6 bases). V lost 6 bases and J 2 bases, leaving 16 bases between the germline ends. The CDR3 is 15 amino acids. CDR1 and CDR2 (germline): SGHTA, FQGTGA. The DNA for the CDR3 is TGTGCCAGCAGGTCAGCAGGGGCCACCAACACTGAAGCTTTCTTT. Protein: CASRSAGATNTEAFF. Based on the CDR3 plus reference TRBV7-3 and TRBJ1-1, the full variable domain is GAGVSQTPSNKVTEKGKYVELRCDPISGHTALYWYRQSLGQGPEFLIYFQGTGAADDSGLPNDRFFAVRPEGSVSTLKIQRTERGDSAVYLCASRSAGATNTEAFFGQGTRLTVV.

The chain joins TRBV7-2 to TRBJ1-2; D may be TRBD1 (5 bases). The CDR3 extends over 14 amino acids. CDR1 SGHTA and CDR2 FQGNSA come from the germline V gene. Trimming cost V 5 bases and J 4 bases, with 14 bases left between them. The CDR3 nucleotides read TGTGCCAGCAGCCCAATCCCCGGGGCCTATGGCTACACCTTC. Its translation is CASSPIPGAYGYTF.

CDR3 amino acids: CASSFRDSGYNEQFF. The CDR3 nucleotides read TGTGCCAGCTCGTTCCGGGACTCCGGATACAATGAGCAGTTCTTC. The gene calls are TRBV18 and TRBJ2-1, with a tentative D call TRBD2 (6 bases). V was trimmed by 6 bases and J by 4 bases, leaving 16 bases between them. This CDR3 has 15 amino acids. Germline assignment: CDR1 KGHSH and CDR2 LQKENI.

The V and J genes are TRBV9 and TRBJ2-3; no clear D gene. V was clipped by 6 bases and J by 0 bases, with 8 bases between them. Germline V lookup: CDR1 SGDLS, CDR2 YYNGEE. The CDR3 consists of 13 residues. Written as DNA, the CDR3 is TGTGCCAGCACTGCAGGAAGCACAGATACGCAGTATTTT. Its protein is CASTAGSTDTQYF.

This clone was found a few times. The gene calls are TRBV7-3 and TRBJ2-3; tentatively, D is TRBD2 (6 bases). This CDR3 has 16 amino acids. V was trimmed by 4 bases and J by 3 bases, leaving 17 bases between them. Germline V gene lookup returns CDR1 SGHTA and CDR2 FQGTGA. CDR3 residues: CASSSSPGAGTDTQYF. The CDR3 DNA is TGTGCCAGCAGCTCTTCCCCCGGGGCGGGAACAGATACGCAGTATTTT.

This clone appeared once. The chain carries TRBV15 and TRBJ2-5; 12 bases line up with TRBD1. The J segment lost 2 bases and the V segment lost 2 bases, leaving 3 bases of the junction unmatched. The CDR3 is made up of 16 amino acids. Germline V gene data show CDR1 as LNHNV and CDR2 as YYDKDF (reference sequence). DNA of the CDR3: TGTGCCACCAGCAGACGGGACAGGGGGCATCAAGAGACCCAGTACTTC. Its protein product is CATSRRDRGHQETQYF.